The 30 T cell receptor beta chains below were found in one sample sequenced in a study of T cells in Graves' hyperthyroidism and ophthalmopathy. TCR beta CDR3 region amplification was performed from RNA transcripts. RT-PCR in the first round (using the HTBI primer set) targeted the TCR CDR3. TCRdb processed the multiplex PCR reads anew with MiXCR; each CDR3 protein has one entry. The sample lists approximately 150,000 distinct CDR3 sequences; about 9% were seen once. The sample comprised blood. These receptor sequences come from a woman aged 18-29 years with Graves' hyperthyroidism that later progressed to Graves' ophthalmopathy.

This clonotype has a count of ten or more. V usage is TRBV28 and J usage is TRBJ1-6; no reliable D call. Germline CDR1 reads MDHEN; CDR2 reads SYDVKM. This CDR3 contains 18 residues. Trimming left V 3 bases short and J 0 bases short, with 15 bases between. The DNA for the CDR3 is TGTGCCAGCAGTTTGGGTGGGTACCGAAGCTCCTATAATTCACCCCTCCACTTT. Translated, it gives CASSLGGYRSSYNSPLHF.

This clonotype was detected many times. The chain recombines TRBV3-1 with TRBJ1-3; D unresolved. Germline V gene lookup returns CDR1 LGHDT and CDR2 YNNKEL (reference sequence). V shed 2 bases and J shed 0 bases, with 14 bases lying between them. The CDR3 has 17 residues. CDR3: CASSQNSALSSGNTIYF. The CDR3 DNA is TGTGCCAGCAGCCAAAACTCAGCCTTATCCTCTGGAAACACCATATATTTT.

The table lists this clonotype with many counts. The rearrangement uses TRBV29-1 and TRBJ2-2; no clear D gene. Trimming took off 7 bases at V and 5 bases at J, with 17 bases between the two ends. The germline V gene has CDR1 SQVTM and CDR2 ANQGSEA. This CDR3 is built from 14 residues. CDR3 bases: TGCAGCGCCTCCTCCCGAACCGGGACCGGGGAGCTGTTTTTT. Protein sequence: CSASSRTGTGELFF.

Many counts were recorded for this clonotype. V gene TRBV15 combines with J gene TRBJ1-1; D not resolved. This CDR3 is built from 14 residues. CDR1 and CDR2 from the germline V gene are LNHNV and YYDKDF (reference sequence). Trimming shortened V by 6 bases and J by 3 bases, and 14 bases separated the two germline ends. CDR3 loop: CATSPEGGDTEAFF. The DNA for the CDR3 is TGTGCCACCAGTCCAGAGGGTGGGGACACTGAAGCTTTCTTT.

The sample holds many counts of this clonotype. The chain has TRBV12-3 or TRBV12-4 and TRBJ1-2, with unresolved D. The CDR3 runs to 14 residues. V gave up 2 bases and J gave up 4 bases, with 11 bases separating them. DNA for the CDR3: TGTGCCAGCAGTTTAACCGACCCGGCCTATGGCTACACCTTC. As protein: CASSLTDPAYGYTF.

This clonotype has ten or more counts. Here the CDR3 DNA reads TGTGCCAGCGGTGGGACGGAAAACTATGGCTACACCTTC. Protein sequence: CASGGTENYGYTF. The chain joins TRBV2 to TRBJ1-2, with D possibly matching TRBD1 (5 bases). The CDR3 is made up of 13 amino acids. The germline gives CDR1 SNHLY, CDR2 FYNNEI. With 8 bases removed from V and 2 bases from J, the gap between germline ends came to 12 bases.

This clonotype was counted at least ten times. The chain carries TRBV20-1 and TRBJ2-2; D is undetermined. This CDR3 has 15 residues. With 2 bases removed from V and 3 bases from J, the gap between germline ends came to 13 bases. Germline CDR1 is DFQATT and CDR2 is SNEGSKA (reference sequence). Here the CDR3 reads CSARIFGSDTGELFF. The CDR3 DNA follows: TGCAGTGCTAGAATTTTTGGGTCAGACACCGGGGAGCTGTTTTTT.

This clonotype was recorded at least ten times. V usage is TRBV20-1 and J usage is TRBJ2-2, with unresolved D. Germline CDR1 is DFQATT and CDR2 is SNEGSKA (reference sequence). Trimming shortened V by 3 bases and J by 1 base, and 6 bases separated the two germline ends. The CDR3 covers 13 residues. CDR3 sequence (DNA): TGCAGTGCTAGTAACGGGAACACCGGGGAGCTGTTTTTT. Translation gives CSASNGNTGELFF.

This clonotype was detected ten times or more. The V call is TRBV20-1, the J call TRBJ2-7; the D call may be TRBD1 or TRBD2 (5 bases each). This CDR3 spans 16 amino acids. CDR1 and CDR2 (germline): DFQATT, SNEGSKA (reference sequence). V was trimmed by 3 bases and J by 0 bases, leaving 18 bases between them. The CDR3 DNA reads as TGCAGTGCTAGTTCCCCGGACAAGCGGAACTCCTACGAGCAGTACTTC. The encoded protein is CSASSPDKRNSYEQYF.

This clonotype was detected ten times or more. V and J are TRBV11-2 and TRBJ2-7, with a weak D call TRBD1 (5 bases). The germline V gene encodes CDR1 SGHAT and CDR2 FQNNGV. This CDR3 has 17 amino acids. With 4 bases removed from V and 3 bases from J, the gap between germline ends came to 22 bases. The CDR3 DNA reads TGTGCCAGCAGCTCCCGAACGAGGACCGAAGGGGACTACGAGCAGTACTTC. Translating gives CASSSRTRTEGDYEQYF.

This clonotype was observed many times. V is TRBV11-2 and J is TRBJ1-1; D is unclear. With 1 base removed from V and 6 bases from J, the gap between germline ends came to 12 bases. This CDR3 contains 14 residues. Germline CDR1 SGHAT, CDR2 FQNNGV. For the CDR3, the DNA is TGTGCCAGCAGCTTAGTGGCTCCCGCGGCTGAAGCTTTCTTT. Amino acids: CASSLVAPAAEAFF.

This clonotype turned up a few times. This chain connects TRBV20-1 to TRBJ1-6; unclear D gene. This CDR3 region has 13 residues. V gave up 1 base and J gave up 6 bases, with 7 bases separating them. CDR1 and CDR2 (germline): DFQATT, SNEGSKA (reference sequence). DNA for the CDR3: TGCAGTGCTAGAGGAGTCAGTAATTCACCCCTCCACTTT. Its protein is CSARGVSNSPLHF.

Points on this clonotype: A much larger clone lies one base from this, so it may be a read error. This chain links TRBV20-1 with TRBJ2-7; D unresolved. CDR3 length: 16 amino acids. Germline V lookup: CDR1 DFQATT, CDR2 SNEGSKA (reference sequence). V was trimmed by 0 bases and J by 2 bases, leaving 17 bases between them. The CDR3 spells CSARDSGALSPYEQYF. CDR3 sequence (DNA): TGCAGTGCTAGAGATTCGGGCGCGCTTAGCCCCTACGAGCAGTACTTC.

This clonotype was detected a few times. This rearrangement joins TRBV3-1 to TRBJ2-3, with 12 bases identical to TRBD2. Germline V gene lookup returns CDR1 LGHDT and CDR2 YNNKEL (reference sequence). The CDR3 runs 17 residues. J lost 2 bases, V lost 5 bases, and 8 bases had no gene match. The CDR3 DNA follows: TGTGCCAGCAGCAGCCCTAGCGGGGGGGGACCCACAGATACGCAGTATTTT. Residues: CASSSPSGGGPTDTQYF.

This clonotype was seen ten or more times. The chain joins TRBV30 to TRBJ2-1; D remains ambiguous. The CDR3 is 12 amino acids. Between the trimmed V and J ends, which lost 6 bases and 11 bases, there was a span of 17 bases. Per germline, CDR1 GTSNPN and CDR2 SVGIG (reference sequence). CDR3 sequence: CACSGGAEKQFF. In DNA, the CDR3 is TGTGCCTGTTCTGGCGGTGCAGAGAAGCAGTTCTTC.

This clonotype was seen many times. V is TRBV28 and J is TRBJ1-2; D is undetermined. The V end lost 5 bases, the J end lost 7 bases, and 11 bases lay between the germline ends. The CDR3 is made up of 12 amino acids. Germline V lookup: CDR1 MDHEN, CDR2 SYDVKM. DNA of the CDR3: TGTGCCAGCAGTGGCGCTACCGGTGGCTACACCTTC. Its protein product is CASSGATGGYTF.

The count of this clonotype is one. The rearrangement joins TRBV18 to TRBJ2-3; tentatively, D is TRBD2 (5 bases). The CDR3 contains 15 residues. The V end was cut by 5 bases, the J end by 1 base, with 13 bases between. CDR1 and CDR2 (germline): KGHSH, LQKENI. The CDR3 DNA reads TGTGCCAGCTCAGAAGGTGGAGGCGGCACAGATACGCAGTATTTT. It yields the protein CASSEGGGGTDTQYF.

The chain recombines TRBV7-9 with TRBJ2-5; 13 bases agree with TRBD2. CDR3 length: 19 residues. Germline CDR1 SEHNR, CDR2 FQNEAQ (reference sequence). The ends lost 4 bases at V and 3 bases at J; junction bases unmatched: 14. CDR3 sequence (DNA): TGTGCCAGCAGCTACGCCCCGGGACTAGCGGGAACGCTAGAAGAGACCCAGTACTTC. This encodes CASSYAPGLAGTLEETQYF.

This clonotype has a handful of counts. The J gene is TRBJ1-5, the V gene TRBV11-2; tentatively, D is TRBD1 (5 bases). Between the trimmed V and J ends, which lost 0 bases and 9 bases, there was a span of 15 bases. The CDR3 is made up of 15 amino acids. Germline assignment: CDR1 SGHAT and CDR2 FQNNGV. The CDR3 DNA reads TGTGCCAGCAGCTTAGATCGCGTGGGGACCCGGCCCCAGCATTTT. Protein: CASSLDRVGTRPQHF.

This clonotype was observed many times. The CDR3 region is CSAKQTSGRNLIRYNEQFF. The CDR3, as DNA: TGCAGTGCGAAACAGACTAGCGGGAGAAATCTGATTAGGTACAATGAGCAGTTCTTC. The chain employs TRBV20-1 and TRBJ2-1; TRBD2 matches at 12 bases. V lost 6 bases, J lost 4 bases, and 19 bases stayed unmatched. Germline CDR1 reads DFQATT; CDR2 reads SNEGSKA (reference sequence). The CDR3 is 19 amino acids.

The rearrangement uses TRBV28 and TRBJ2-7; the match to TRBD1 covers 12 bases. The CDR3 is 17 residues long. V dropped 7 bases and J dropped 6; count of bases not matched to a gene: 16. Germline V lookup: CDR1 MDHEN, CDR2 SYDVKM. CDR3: CASMKVTGTGGYSEQYF. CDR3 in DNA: TGTGCCAGCATGAAGGTTACCGGGACAGGGGGCTATTCCGAGCAGTACTTC.

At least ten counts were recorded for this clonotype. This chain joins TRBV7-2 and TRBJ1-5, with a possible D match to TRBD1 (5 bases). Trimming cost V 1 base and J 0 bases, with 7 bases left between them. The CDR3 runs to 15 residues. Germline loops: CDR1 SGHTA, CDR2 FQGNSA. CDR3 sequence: CASSLGTTSNQPQHF. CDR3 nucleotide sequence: TGTGCCAGCAGCTTAGGGACAACTAGCAATCAGCCCCAGCATTTT.

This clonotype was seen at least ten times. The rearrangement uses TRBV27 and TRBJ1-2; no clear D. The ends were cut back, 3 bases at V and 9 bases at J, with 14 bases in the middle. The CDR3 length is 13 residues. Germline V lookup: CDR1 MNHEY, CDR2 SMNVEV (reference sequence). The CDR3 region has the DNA TGTGCCAGCAGTTTTCGGGGAGCTGGTAGCTACACCTTC. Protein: CASSFRGAGSYTF.

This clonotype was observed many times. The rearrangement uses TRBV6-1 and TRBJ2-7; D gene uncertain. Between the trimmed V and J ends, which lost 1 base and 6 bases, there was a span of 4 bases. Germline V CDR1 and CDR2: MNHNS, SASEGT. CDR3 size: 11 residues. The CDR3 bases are TGTGCCAGCAGTGAAGTCGGCGAGCAGTACTTC. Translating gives CASSEVGEQYF.

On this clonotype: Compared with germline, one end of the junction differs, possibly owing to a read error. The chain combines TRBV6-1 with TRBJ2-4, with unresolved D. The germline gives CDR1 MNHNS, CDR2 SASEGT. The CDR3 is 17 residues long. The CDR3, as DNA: TGTGCCGGCAGTGAAAGGGAACAGCGAATAGCCAAAAACATTCAGTACTTC. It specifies CAGSEREQRIAKNIQYF.

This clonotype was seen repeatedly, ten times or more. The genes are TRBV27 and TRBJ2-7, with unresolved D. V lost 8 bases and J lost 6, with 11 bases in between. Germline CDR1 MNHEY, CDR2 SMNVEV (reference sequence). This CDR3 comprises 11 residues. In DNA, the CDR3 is TGTGCCAGCGGGGTGGTTCGCGAGCAGTACTTC. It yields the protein CASGVVREQYF.

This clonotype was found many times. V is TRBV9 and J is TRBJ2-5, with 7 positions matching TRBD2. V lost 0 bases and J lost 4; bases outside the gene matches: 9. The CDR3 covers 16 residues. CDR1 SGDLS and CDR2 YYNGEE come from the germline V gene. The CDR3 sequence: CASSVGSREGGETQYF. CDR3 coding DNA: TGTGCCAGCAGCGTAGGTTCCAGGGAGGGAGGAGAGACCCAGTACTTC. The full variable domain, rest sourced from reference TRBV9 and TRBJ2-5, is DSGVTQTPKHLITATGQRVTLRCSPRSGDLSVYWYQQSLDQGLQFLIQYYNGEERAKGNILERFSAQQFPDLHSELNLSSLELGDSALYFCASSVGSREGGETQYFGPGTRLLVL.

This chain's CDR3 is CASSPGLAEVSYEQYF. CDR3 nucleotides: TGTGCCAGCAGCCCCGGACTAGCTGAAGTTTCCTACGAGCAGTACTTC. V and J are TRBV5-6 and TRBJ2-7; TRBD2 matches at 8 bases. J gave up 1 base and V 4 bases, and 10 bases lay outside the gene matches. The CDR3 is 16 amino acids. Germline CDR1 SGHDT, CDR2 YYEEEE. Variable domain in full (rest from reference TRBV5-6 and TRBJ2-7): DAGVTQSPTHLIKTRGQQVTLRCSPKSGHDTVSWYQQALGQGPQFIFQYYEEEERQRGNFPDRFSGHQFPNYSSELNVNALLLGDSALYLCASSPGLAEVSYEQYFGPGTRLTVT.

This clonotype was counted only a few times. The CDR3 sequence: CASSSGSTDIYGYTF. For the CDR3, the DNA is TGTGCCAGCAGTAGTGGCTCAACAGATATCTATGGCTACACCTTC. The chain recombines TRBV28 with TRBJ1-2; no definite D call. V gave up 5 bases and J gave up 4 bases, with 17 bases separating them. In germline, CDR1 is MDHEN, CDR2 SYDVKM. This CDR3 is built from 15 residues.

CDR3 coding DNA: TGTGCCAGCAGCTTGGATCAGGGGCCCCCTGAAAAACTGTTTTTT. Translation gives CASSLDQGPPEKLFF. The chain is built from TRBV5-4 and TRBJ1-4, with D tentatively TRBD1 (6 bases). The V end was cut by 0 bases, the J end by 7 bases, with 13 bases between. The CDR3 is made up of 15 amino acids. Germline V gene lookup returns CDR1 SGHNT and CDR2 YYREEE (reference sequence).